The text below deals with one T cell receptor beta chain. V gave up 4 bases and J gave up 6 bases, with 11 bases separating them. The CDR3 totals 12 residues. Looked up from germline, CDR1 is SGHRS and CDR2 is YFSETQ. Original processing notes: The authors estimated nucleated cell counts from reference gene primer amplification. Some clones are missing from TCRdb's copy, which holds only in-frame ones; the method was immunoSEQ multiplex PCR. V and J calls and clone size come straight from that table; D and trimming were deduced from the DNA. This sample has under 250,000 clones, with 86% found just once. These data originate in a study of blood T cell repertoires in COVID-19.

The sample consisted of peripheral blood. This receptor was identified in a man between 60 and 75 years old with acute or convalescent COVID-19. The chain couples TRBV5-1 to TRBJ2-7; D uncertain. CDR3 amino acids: CASSKERIEQYF. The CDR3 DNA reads TGCGCCAGCAGCAAGGAGAGGATCGAGCAGTACTTC.